This T cell receptor (beta chain) was profiled in a study of technical replicates of blood from several donors. CDR3 size: 15 residues. V was trimmed by 7 bases and J by 3 bases, leaving 19 bases between them. CDR1 and CDR2 (germline): SNHLY, FYNNEI. The sample holds one count of this clone. This table comes from immunoSEQ multiplex PCR, and its TCRdb copy is limited to in-frame clones, with some not included. The data hold tens of thousands of clones, with 91% observed a single time. The genes are TRBV2 and TRBJ2-7; D is possibly TRBD1 (5 bases). The source is a human donor in good health. Sample: T cells isolated from PBMCs. The CDR3: CASTITRVDIYEQYF. In DNA, the CDR3 is TGTGCCAGCACAATAACCAGGGTCGACATCTACGAGCAGTACTTC.